The TCR beta chain under discussion was sequenced for a study of cytotoxic CD8 clonotypes in ibrutinib-treated CLL. Whole-study findings and limits: Baseline values of clonality outstripped age-matched healthy donors and followed circulating CD8+ T-cell counts. On treatment, the uncommon public clonotypes contracted or remained stable.

A remark on this clone: Its antigen is unknown.

This CDR3 contains 15 residues. Trimming removed 10 bases from V and 6 bases from J; junction bases left unmatched: 16. Germline CDR1 reads MNHNS; CDR2 reads SASEGT. Frozen PBMC stocks contributed 2 to 2.5 micrograms of genomic DNA to the TCR beta libraries. TCRdb's copy holds only in-frame clones and misses some; the assay was immunoSEQ multiplex PCR. This table holds around 70,000 clones, 90% found once. The sample consisted of PBMCs, taken after 12 months of ibrutinib treatment. The V gene is TRBV6-1, the J gene TRBJ1-2; 8 nucleotides agree with TRBD1. The sequence derives from a human donor with chronic lymphocytic leukemia. CDR3 region: CATTGGISRRDGYTF. In DNA form, the CDR3 reads TGTGCCACCACAGGGGGAATATCCCGGCGGGATGGCTACACCTTC.